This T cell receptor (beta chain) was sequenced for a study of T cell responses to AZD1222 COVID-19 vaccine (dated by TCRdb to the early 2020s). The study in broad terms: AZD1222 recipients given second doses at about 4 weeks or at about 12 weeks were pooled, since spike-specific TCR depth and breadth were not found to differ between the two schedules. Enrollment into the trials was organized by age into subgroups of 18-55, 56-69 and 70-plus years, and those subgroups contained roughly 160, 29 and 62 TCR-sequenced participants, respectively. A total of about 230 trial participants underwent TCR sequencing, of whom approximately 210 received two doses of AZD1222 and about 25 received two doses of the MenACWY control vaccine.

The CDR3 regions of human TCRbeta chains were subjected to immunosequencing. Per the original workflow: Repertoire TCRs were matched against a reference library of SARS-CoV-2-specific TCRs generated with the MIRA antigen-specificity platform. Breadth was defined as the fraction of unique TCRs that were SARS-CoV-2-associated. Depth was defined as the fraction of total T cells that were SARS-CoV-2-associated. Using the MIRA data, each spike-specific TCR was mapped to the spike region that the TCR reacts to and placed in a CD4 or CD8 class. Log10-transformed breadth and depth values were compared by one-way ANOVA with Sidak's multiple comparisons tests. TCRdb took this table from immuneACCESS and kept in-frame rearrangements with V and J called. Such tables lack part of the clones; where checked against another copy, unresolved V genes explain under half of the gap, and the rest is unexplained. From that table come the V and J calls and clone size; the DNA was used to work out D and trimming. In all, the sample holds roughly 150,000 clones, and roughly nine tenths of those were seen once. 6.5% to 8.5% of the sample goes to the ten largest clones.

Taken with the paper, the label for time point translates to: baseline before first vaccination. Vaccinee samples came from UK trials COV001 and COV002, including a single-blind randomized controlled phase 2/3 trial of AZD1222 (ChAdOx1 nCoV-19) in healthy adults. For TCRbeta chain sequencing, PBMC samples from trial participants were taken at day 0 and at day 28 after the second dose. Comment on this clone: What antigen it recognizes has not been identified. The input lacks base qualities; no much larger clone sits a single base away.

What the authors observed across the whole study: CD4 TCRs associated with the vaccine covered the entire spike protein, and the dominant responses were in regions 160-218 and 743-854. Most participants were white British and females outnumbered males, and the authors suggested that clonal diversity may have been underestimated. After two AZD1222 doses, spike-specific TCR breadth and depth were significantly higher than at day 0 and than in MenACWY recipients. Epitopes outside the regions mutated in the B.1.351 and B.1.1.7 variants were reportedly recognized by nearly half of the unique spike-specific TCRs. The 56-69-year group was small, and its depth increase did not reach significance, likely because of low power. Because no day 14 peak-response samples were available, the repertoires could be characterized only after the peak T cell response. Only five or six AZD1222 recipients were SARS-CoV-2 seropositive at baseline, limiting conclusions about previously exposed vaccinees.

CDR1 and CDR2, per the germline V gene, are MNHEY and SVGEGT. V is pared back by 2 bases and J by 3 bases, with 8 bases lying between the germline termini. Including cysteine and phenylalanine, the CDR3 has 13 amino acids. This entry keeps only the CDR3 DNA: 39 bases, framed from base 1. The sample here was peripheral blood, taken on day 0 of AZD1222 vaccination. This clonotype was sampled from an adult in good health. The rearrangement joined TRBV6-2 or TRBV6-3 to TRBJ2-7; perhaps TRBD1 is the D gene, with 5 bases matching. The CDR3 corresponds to CASSYQGFYEQYF. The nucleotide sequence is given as TGTGCCAGCAGTTACCAGGGATTCTACGAGCAGTACTTC.